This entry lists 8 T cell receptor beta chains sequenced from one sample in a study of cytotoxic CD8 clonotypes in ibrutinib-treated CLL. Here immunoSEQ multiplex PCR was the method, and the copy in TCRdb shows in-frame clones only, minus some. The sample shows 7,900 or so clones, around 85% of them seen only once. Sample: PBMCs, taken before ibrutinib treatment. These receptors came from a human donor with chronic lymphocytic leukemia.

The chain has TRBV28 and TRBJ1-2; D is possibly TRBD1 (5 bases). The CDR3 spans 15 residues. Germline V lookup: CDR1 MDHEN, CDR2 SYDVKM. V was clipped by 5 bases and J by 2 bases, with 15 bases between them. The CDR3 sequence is CASSTIGEGNYGYTF. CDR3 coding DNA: TGTGCCAGCAGTACTATAGGGGAGGGAAACTATGGCTACACCTTC.

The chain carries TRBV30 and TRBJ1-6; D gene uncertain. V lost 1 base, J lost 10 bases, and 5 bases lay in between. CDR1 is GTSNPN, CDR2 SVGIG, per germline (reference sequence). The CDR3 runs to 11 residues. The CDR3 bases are TGTGCCTGGAGTGACTCGTCACCCCTCCACTTT. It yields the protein CAWSDSSPLHF.

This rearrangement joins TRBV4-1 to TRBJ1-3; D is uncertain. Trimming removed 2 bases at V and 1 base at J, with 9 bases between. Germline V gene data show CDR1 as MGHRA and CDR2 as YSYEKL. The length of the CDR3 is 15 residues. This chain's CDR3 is CASSQIARSGNTIYF. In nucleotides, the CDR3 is TGCGCCAGCAGCCAAATCGCCCGATCTGGAAACACCATATATTTT.

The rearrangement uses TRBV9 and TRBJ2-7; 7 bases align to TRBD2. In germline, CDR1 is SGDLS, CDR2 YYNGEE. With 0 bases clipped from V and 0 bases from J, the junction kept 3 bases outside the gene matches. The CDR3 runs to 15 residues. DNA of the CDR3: TGTGCCAGCAGCGTAGTCTGGGGGGGCTCCTACGAGCAGTACTTC. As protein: CASSVVWGGSYEQYF.

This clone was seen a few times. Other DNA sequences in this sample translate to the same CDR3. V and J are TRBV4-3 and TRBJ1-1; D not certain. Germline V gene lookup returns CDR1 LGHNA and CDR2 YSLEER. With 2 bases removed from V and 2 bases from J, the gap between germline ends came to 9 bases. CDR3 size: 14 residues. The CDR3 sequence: CASSQYSGNTEAFF. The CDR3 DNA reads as TGCGCCAGCAGCCAATACTCAGGTAACACTGAAGCTTTCTTT.

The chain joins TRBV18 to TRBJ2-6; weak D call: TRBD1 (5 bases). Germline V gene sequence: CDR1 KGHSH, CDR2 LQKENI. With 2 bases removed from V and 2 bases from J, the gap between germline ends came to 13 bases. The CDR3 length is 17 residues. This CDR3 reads CASSPSRTGAGANVLTF. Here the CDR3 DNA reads TGTGCCAGCTCACCATCGCGAACAGGCGCTGGGGCCAACGTCCTGACTTTC.

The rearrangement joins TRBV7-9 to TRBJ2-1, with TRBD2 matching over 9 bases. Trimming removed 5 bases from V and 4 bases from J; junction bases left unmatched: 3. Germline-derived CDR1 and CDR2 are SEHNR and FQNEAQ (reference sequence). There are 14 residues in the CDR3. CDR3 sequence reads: CASSPGLAYNEQFF. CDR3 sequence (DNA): TGTGCCAGCAGCCCCGGACTAGCGTACAATGAGCAGTTCTTC. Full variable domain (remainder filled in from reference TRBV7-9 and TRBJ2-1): DTGVSQNPRHKITKRGQNVTFRCDPISEHNRLYWYRQTLGQGPEFLTYFQNEAQLEKSRLLSDRFSAERPKGSFSTLEIQRTEQGDSAMYLCASSPGLAYNEQFFGPGTRLTVL.

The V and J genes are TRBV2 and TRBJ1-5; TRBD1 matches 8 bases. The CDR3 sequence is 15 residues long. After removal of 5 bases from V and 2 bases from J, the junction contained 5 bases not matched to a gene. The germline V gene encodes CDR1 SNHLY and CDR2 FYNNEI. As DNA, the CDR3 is TGTGCCAGCAGTCCACAGGGGGTCGGCAATCAGCCCCAGCATTTT. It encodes CASSPQGVGNQPQHF.